The 17 T cell receptor beta chains given below trace back to one sample, sequenced in a study of blood T cell repertoires in COVID-19. Here immunoSEQ multiplex PCR was the method, and the copy in TCRdb shows in-frame clones only, minus some. Among roughly 320,000 clones listed, over 75% were seen once. Sequenced material: PBMCs or T cells enriched from blood (not recorded which). The receptors stem from a man aged 25-45 years who had recovered from COVID-19.

The chain joins TRBV6-5 to TRBJ2-2; D gene uncertain. The CDR3 sequence is 12 residues long. Trimming took 11 bases from V and 5 from J, leaving 12 bases between them. CDR1 and CDR2 (germline): MNHEY, SVGAGI. The CDR3 is CAGGSGTGELFF. The CDR3, as DNA: TGTGCCGGCGGTTCCGGGACCGGGGAGCTGTTTTTT.

This sequence joins TRBV11-2 and TRBJ2-7, with TRBD1 identical over 9 bases. The V and J ends lost 5 bases and 6 bases, in that order; junction bases with no gene match: 11. In germline, CDR1 is SGHAT, CDR2 FQNNGV. This CDR3 contains 15 residues. CDR3 amino acids: CASSLQGARGSEQYF. Here the CDR3 DNA reads TGTGCCAGCAGCCTACAGGGGGCGAGGGGTTCCGAGCAGTACTTC.

The chain joins TRBV19 to TRBJ1-1, with a weak D call TRBD1 (5 bases). This CDR3 contains 15 residues. V shed 3 bases and J shed 3 bases, with 14 bases lying between them. The germline gives CDR1 LNHDA, CDR2 SQIVND (reference sequence). The CDR3 region is CASSISAGRYTEAFF. Written as DNA, the CDR3 is TGTGCCAGTAGTATTTCGGCAGGGCGGTACACTGAAGCTTTCTTT.

This clone came up once. The chain carries TRBV4-1 and TRBJ2-5, with a possible D match to TRBD2 (5 bases). The CDR3 spans 15 residues. Germline assignment: CDR1 MGHRA and CDR2 YSYEKL. V dropped 1 base and J dropped 5 bases, with 14 bases sitting between them. The DNA of the CDR3 is TGCGCCAGCAGCCAAGTGGGGAGTGTTGGGGAGACCCAGTACTTC. Translated, it gives CASSQVGSVGETQYF.

Only a few counts were recorded for this clone. V is TRBV5-1 and J is TRBJ2-7, with D perhaps matching TRBD1 (5 bases). Trimming removed 4 bases at V and 5 bases at J, with 16 bases between. This CDR3 is 14 amino acids long. Germline CDR1 and CDR2: SGHRS and YFSETQ. CDR3 amino acids: CASSPDIQSHEQYF. DNA of the CDR3: TGCGCCAGCAGCCCGGACATCCAATCACACGAGCAGTACTTC.

This clone was found a few times. V usage is TRBV19 and J usage is TRBJ1-1, with a weak D call TRBD1 (6 bases). The V gene's germline CDR1 is LNHDA and CDR2 SQIVND (reference sequence). V was shortened by 3 bases and J by 3 bases, with 8 bases between the two germline ends. This CDR3 has 13 amino acids. This chain's CDR3 is CASSISGDTEAFF. The CDR3 DNA reads TGTGCCAGTAGTATCTCAGGGGACACTGAAGCTTTCTTT.

The V gene is TRBV7-2, the J gene TRBJ2-2; 7 positions match TRBD1. The CDR3 runs to 16 residues. Germline trimming cut 3 bases from V and 0 bases from J; bases unmatched to any gene: 4. Germline assignment: CDR1 SGHTA and CDR2 FQGNSA. The CDR3 bases are TGTGCCAGCAGCTTCCCCAGGGGGTCGAACACCGGGGAGCTGTTTTTT. Translating gives CASSFPRGSNTGELFF.

This chain joins TRBV6-2 or TRBV6-3 and TRBJ1-1; 8 bases are shared with TRBD1. V was clipped by 2 bases and J by 6 bases; unmatched bases: 11. This CDR3 region has 16 residues. Germline values: CDR1 MNHEY, CDR2 SVGEGT. This chain's CDR3 is CASSYPGQGRGSEAFF. Here the CDR3 DNA reads TGTGCCAGCAGTTACCCCGGACAGGGCCGGGGCTCTGAAGCTTTCTTT.

This chain uses TRBV3-1 (or the pseudogene TRBV3-2) with TRBJ2-1, with 12 bases matching TRBD2. The CDR3 consists of 15 residues. V lost 5 bases to trimming and J lost 8 bases; unmatched junction nucleotides: 7. CDR1 LGHDT and CDR2 YNNKEL come from the germline V gene (reference sequence). In DNA form, the CDR3 reads TGTGCCAGCAGCACACTAGCGGGGGGCCGCGATGAGCAGTTCTTC. Protein: CASSTLAGGRDEQFF.

This clone was counted a single time. The V gene is TRBV27, the J gene TRBJ1-2, with D maybe TRBD1 (6 bases). Trimming left V 5 bases short and J 3 bases short, with 10 bases between. The CDR3 covers 13 residues. CDR1 MNHEY and CDR2 SMNVEV come from the germline V gene (reference sequence). CDR3 nucleotides: TGTGCCAGCAGTGCACAGGGCTACTATGGCTACACCTTC. Protein product: CASSAQGYYGYTF.

This chain links TRBV11-2 with TRBJ2-5; maybe TRBD2 (5 bases). CDR3 size: 12 residues. V shed 8 bases and J shed 5 bases, with 12 bases lying between them. Germline assignment: CDR1 SGHAT and CDR2 FQNNGV. The CDR3 DNA reads as TGTGCCAGCTCAATAGGCGGGGAGACCCAGTACTTC. This encodes CASSIGGETQYF.

The genes are TRBV5-6 and TRBJ1-1; 7 positions agree with TRBD1. After removal of 3 bases from V and 0 bases from J, the junction contained 5 bases not matched to a gene. This CDR3 has 15 amino acids. Germline V gene data show CDR1 as SGHDT and CDR2 as YYEEEE. DNA of the CDR3: TGTGCCAGCAGCTCCGGGACAGTCATGAACACTGAAGCTTTCTTT. Its protein product is CASSSGTVMNTEAFF.

The chain links TRBV4-2 to TRBJ1-1; D is possibly TRBD1 (6 bases). Germline-derived CDR1 and CDR2 are LGHNA and YNFKEQ. The CDR3 consists of 18 residues. The V gene lost 1 base and the J gene lost 4 bases, with 22 bases spanning the gap. The chain's CDR3 is CASSQGRAGDGGATEAFF. CDR3 coding DNA: TGTGCCAGCAGCCAAGGTAGGGCAGGGGATGGGGGGGCCACTGAAGCTTTCTTT.

This chain links TRBV9 with TRBJ2-7, with 9 nucleotides matching TRBD1. Trimming at V came to 1 base and at J to 1 base, leaving 6 bases not matched to a gene. This CDR3 comprises 16 residues. In germline, CDR1 is SGDLS, CDR2 YYNGEE. CDR3 in amino acids: CASSVYPGQGSYEQYF. The CDR3 nucleotides read TGTGCCAGCAGCGTATATCCGGGACAGGGTTCCTACGAGCAGTACTTC.

The genes are TRBV3-1 (or the pseudogene TRBV3-2) and TRBJ2-2; D may be TRBD2 (5 bases). CDR3 length equals 16 residues. The V end was cut by 4 bases, the J end by 6 bases, with 18 bases between. Germline V gives CDR1 LGHDT, CDR2 YNNKEL (reference sequence). The DNA for the CDR3 is TGTGCCAGCAGCCTAAAAAGTACTTGGGGAGCCGGGGAGCTGTTTTTT. Protein: CASSLKSTWGAGELFF.

This chain joins TRBV6-5 and TRBJ2-7; D gene ambiguous. The CDR3 has 14 amino acids. Between the trimmed V and J ends, which lost 8 bases and 2 bases, there was a span of 16 bases. CDR1 is MNHEY, CDR2 SVGAGI, per germline. The CDR3 region has the DNA TGTGCCAGCCCTGAGACCGGGTCCCCCTACGAGCAGTACTTC. Translating it yields CASPETGSPYEQYF.

This chain joins TRBV5-4 and TRBJ2-7; 12 bases agree with TRBD1. This CDR3 has 16 residues. CDR1 is SGHNT, CDR2 YYREEE, per germline (reference sequence). Germline trimming cut 3 bases from V and 5 bases from J; bases unmatched to any gene: 9. Here the CDR3 reads CASSWRLGTGGDEQYF. In nucleotides, the CDR3 is TGTGCCAGCAGCTGGCGGTTGGGGACAGGGGGCGACGAGCAGTACTTC.